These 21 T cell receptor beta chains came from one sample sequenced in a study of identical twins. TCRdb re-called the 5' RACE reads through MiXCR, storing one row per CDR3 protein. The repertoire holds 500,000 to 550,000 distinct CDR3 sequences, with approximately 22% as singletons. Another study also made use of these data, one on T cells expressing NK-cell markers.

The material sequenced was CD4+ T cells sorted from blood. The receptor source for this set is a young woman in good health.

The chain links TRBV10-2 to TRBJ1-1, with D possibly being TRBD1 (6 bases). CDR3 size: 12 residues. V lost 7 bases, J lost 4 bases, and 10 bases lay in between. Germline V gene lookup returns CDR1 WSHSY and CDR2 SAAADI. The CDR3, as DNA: TGCGCCAGCAATCAGGGGAGCACTGAAGCTTTCTTT. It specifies CASNQGSTEAFF.

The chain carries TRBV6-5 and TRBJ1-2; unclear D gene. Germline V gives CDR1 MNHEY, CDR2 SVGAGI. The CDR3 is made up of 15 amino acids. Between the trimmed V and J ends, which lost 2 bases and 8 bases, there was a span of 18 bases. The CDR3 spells CASSYNARVVGGYTF. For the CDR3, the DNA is TGTGCCAGCAGTTACAACGCCCGGGTCGTTGGAGGCTACACCTTC.

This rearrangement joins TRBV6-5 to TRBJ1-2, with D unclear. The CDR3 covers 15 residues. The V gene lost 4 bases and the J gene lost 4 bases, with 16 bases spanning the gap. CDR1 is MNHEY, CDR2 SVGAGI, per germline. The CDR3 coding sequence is TGTGCCAGCAGTTTTACGGGGAGTTTGGGCTATGGCTACACCTTC. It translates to CASSFTGSLGYGYTF.

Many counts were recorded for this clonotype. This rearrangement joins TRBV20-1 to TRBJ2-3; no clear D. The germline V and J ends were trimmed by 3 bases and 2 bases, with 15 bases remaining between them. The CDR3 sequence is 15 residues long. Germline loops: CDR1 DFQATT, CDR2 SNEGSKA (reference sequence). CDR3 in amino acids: CSASAATTYTDTQYF. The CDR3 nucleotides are TGCAGTGCTAGCGCCGCGACAACCTACACAGATACGCAGTATTTT.

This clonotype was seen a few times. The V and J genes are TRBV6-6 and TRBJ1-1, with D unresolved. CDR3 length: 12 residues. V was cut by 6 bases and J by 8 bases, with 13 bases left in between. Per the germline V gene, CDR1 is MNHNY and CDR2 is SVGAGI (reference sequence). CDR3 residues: CASSARSDEAFF. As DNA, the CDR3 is TGTGCCAGCAGCGCCCGGAGCGACGAAGCTTTCTTT.

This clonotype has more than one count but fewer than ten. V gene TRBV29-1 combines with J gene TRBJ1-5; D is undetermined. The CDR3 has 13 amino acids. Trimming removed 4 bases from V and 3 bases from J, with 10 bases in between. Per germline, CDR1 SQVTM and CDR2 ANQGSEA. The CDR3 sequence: CSVAAGNNQPQHF. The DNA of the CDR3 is TGCAGCGTTGCAGCGGGGAACAATCAGCCCCAGCATTTT. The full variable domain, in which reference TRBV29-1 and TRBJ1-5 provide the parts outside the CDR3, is SAVISQKPSRDICQRGTSLTIQCQVDSQVTMMFWYRQQPGQSLTLIATANQGSEATYESGFVIDKFPISRPNLTFSTLTVSNMSPEDSSIYLCSVAAGNNQPQHFGDGTRLSIL.

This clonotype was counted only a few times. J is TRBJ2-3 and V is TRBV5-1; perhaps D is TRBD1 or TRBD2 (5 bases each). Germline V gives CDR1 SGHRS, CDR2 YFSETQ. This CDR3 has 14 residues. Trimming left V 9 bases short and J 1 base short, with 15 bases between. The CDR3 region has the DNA TGCGCCACCTCGCCGAGGGGCGGCACAGATACGCAGTATTTT. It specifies CATSPRGGTDTQYF.

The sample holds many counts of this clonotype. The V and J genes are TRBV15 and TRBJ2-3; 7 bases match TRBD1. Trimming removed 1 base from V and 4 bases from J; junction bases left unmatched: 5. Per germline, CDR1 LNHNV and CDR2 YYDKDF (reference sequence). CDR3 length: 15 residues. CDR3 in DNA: TGTGCCACCAGCAGAGCATTCGGGACAGCAGATACGCAGTATTTT. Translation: CATSRAFGTADTQYF.

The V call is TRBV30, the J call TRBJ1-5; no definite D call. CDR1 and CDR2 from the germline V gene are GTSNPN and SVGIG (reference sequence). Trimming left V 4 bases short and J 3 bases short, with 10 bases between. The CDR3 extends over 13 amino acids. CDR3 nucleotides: TGTGCCTGGACCTCGTCCCCCAATCAGCCCCAGCATTTT. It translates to CAWTSSPNQPQHF. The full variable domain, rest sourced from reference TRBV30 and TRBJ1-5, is SQTIHQWPATLVQPVGSPLSLECTVEGTSNPNLYWYRQAAGRGLQLLFYSVGIGQISSEVPQNLSASRPQDRQFILSSKKLLLSDSGFYLCAWTSSPNQPQHFGDGTRLSIL.

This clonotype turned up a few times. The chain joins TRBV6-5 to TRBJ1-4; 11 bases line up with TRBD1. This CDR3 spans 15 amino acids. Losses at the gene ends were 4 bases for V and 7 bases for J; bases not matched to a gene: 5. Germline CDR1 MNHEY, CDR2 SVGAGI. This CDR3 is CASSWTGGAGEKLFF. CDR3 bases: TGTGCCAGCAGTTGGACAGGGGGCGCGGGTGAAAAACTGTTTTTT.

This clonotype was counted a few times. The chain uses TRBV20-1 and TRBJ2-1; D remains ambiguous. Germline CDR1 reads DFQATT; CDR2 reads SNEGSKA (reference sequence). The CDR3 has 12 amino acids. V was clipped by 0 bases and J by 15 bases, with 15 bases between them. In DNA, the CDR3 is TGCAGTGCTAGAGATCATTTGGGGAAGGGGTTCTTC. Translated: CSARDHLGKGFF.

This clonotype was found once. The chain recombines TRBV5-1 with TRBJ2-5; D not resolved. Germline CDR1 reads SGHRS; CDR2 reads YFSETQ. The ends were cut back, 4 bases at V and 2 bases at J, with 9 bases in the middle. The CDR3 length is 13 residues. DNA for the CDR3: TGCGCCAGCAGCGCCTGGTCTCAAGAGACCCAGTACTTC. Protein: CASSAWSQETQYF.

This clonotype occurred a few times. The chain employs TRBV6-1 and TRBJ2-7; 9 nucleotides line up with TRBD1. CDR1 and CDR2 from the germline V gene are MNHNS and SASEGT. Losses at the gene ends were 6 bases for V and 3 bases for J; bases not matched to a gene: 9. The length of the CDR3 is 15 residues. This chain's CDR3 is CASRKKRDRVYEQYF. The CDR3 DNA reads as TGTGCCAGCAGGAAAAAACGGGACAGGGTCTACGAGCAGTACTTC.

CDR3 sequence: CASSPTDPVVNTIYF. As DNA, the CDR3 is TGTGCCAGCAGCCCGACTGATCCGGTTGTAAACACCATATATTTT. J is TRBJ1-3 and V is TRBV7-9; D call uncertain. Germline assignment: CDR1 SEHNR and CDR2 FQNEAQ (reference sequence). V gave up 5 bases and J gave up 6 bases, with 17 bases separating them. This CDR3 is built from 15 residues.

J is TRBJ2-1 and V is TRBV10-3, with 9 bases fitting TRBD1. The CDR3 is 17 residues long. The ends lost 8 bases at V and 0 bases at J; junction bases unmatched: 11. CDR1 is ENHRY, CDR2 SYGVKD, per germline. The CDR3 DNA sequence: TGTGCCATCGCCTCCGGGAGGACAGGGGACTCCTACAATGAGCAGTTCTTC. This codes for CAIASGRTGDSYNEQFF.

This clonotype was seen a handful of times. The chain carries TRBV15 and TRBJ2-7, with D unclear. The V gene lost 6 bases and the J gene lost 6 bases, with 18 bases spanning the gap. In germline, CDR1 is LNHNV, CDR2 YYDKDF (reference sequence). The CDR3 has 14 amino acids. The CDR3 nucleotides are TGTGCCACCAGTCCCGCTCTAGGCTCCGGCGAGCAGTACTTC. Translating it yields CATSPALGSGEQYF.

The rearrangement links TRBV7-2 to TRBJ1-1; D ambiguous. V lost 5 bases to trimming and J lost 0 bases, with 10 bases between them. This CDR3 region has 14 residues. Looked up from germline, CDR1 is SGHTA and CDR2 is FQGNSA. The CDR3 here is CASSRRRVNTEAFF. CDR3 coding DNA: TGTGCCAGCAGCCGGCGGAGGGTGAACACTGAAGCTTTCTTT.

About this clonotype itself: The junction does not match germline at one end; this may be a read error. The CDR3 region has the DNA TGTGCCATCAGTGAGTCTTCTAGGGGCCGTGAGGACTTC. Protein sequence: CAISESSRGREDF. The chain employs TRBV10-3 and TRBJ2-5; weak D call: TRBD1 (5 bases). CDR1 ENHRY and CDR2 SYGVKD come from the germline V gene. This CDR3 contains 13 residues.

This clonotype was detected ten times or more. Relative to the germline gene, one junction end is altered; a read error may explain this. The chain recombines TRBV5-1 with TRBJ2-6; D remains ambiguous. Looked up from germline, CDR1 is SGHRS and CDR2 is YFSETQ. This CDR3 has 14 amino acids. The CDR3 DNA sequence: TGTGCCAGCTCACCAGGTTCTGGGGCCAACGTCCTGACTTTC. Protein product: CASSPGSGANVLTF.

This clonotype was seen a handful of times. In nucleotides, the CDR3 is TGTGCCACCAGCAGAGCTCCGGGGATTCTAGCCAAAAACATTCAGTACTTC. It translates to CATSRAPGILAKNIQYF. The V and J genes are TRBV15 and TRBJ2-4; D might be TRBD2 (5 bases). Per the germline V gene, CDR1 is LNHNV and CDR2 is YYDKDF (reference sequence). Trimming shortened V by 1 base and J by 0 bases, and 13 bases separated the two germline ends. This CDR3 comprises 17 residues.

The CDR3 sequence: CASSQGATLSGEKLFF. The CDR3 DNA reads TGCGCCAGCAGCCAAGGTGCCACCCTCTCGGGGGAAAAACTGTTTTTT. The rearrangement uses TRBV4-3 and TRBJ1-4; D call uncertain. Germline values: CDR1 LGHNA, CDR2 YSLEER. This CDR3 has 16 amino acids. Between the trimmed V and J ends, which lost 1 base and 8 bases, there was a span of 17 bases.